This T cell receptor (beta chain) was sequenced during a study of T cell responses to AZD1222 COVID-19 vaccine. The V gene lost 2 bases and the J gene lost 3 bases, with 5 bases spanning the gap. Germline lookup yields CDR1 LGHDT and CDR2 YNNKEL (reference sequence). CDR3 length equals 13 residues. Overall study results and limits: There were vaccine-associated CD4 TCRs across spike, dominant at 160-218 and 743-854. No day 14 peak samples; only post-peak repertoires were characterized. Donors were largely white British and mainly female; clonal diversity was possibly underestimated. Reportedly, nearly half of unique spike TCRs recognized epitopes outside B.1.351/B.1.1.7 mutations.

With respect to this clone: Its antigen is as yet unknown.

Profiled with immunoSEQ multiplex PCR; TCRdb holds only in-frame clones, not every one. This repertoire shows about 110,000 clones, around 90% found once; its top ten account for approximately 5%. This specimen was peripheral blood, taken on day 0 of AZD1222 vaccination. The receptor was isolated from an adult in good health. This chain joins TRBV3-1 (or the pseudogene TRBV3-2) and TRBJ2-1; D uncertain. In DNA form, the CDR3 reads TGTGCCAGCAGCCAACGCGGCTACAATGAGCAGTTCTTC. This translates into CASSQRGYNEQFF.